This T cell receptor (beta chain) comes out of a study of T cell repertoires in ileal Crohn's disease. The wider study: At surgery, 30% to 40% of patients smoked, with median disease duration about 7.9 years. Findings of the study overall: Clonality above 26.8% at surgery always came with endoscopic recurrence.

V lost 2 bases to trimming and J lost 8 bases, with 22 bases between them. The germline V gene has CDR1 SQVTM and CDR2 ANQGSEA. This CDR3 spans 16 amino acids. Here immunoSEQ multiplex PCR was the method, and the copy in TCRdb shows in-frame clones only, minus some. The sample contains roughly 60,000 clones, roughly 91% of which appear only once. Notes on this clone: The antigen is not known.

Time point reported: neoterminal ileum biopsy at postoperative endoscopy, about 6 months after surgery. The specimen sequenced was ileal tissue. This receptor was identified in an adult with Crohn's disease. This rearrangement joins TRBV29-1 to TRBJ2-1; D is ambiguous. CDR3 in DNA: TGCAGCGTTGAATTTGCAGGCTTGAGTCGTACCTATGAGCAGTTCTTC. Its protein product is CSVEFAGLSRTYEQFF.